This TCR beta chain was observed in a study of blood T cell repertoires in COVID-19. Using immunoSEQ multiplex PCR, the repertoire was profiled, and TCRdb retains in-frame clones only, with some absent. The table shows about 180,000 clones, with around 85% occurring only once. Germline V gene lookup returns CDR1 MNHEY and CDR2 SMNVEV (reference sequence). Trimming took 6 bases from V and 2 from J; bases not matched to a gene: 10. The CDR3 has 15 amino acids. This sequence joins TRBV27 and TRBJ2-7; 7 bases fit TRBD2. Sequenced sample: peripheral blood. The receptor's source is a man over 45 with active or convalescent COVID-19. CDR3 nucleotide sequence: TGTGCCAGCAGCCAAGGGACTACCAGTACCTACGAGCAGTACTTC. The encoded protein is CASSQGTTSTYEQYF.